The clone carrying this T cell receptor (beta chain) was seen a few times. The target antigen is unknown. From germline, CDR1 is MNHEY and CDR2 SVGAGI. Unmatched junction bases numbered 5, after V lost 0 bases and J lost 0 bases. The CDR3 loop spans 16 amino acids. The protocol was immunoSEQ multiplex PCR, while the TCRdb copy is restricted to in-frame clones and leaves out a portion. Among around 310,000 clones listed, almost 80% were seen once. The record originates from a study of cytotoxic CD8 clonotypes in ibrutinib-treated CLL. Study results and limitations: Lymph node repertoires were not studied, and sampling times were unmatched. Treatment left the uncommon public clonotypes either contracted or stable in frequency.

V usage is TRBV6-5 and J usage is TRBJ2-7; 7 bases align to TRBD2. The receptor comes from a human donor with chronic lymphocytic leukemia. The material sequenced was PBMCs, taken before ibrutinib treatment. CDR3 in amino acids: CASSYSVGGYSYEQYF. In nucleotides, the CDR3 is TGTGCCAGCAGTTACTCGGTCGGGGGGTACTCCTACGAGCAGTACTTC.